Listed here are 20 T cell receptor beta chains from one sample, sequenced in a study of T-cell reconstitution after alpha-beta-depleted transplantation in children. A library of TCRbeta sequences, prepared with unique molecular identifiers, was generated. TCRdb reanalysed the PCR reads using MiXCR and keeps one entry per CDR3 protein. Among over 400,000 distinct CDR3 sequences listed, around 46% were seen once. This material consisted of PBMCs, taken before TCRalphabeta/CD19-depleted stem cell transplant. The receptors come from a girl aged 2 to 10 with aplastic anemia, due to receive a stem cell transplant.

This clonotype came up a few times. V gene TRBV24-1 combines with J gene TRBJ2-2; TRBD2 matches at 13 bases. Germline loops: CDR1 KGHDR, CDR2 SFDVKD. Trimming cost V 4 bases and J 5 bases; bases outside gene matches: 9. This CDR3 comprises 18 residues. The CDR3 sequence is CATSDPRLAGGGTGELFF. In DNA form, the CDR3 reads TGTGCCACCAGTGACCCTCGACTAGCGGGAGGAGGGACCGGGGAGCTGTTTTTT.

The count of this clonotype is one. This rearrangement joins TRBV6-1 to TRBJ2-5; perhaps TRBD1 as D (6 bases). CDR3 length equals 13 residues. V was clipped by 6 bases and J by 2 bases, with 10 bases between them. The germline gives CDR1 MNHNS, CDR2 SASEGT. The CDR3 DNA is TGTGCCAGCAGCACCGACAGGCAAGAGACCCAGTACTTC. This encodes CASSTDRQETQYF.

This chain uses TRBV20-1 with TRBJ2-5; 8 bases fit TRBD2. The CDR3 covers 13 residues. Germline CDR1 reads DFQATT; CDR2 reads SNEGSKA (reference sequence). The junction had 5 bases not matched to a gene; V was cut back by 3 bases and J by 5 bases. The CDR3 loop is CSASGRALETQYF. The CDR3 nucleotides read TGCAGTGCTAGCGGGAGGGCCTTGGAGACCCAGTACTTC.

This clonotype was detected only once. V gene TRBV5-1 combines with J gene TRBJ1-1; perhaps TRBD1 as D (6 bases). The germline V gene has CDR1 SGHRS and CDR2 YFSETQ. Deletions cut 0 bases from V and 1 base from J, with 16 bases between. There are 17 residues in the CDR3. The CDR3 DNA sequence: TGCGCCAGCAGCTTGGGGGGGCCTCTCCTCGGGAACACTGAAGCTTTCTTT. Its translation: CASSLGGPLLGNTEAFF. The whole variable domain, filled in from reference TRBV5-1 and TRBJ1-1, reads KAGVTQTPRYLIKTRGQQVTLSCSPISGHRSVSWYQQTPGQGLQFLFEYFSETQRNKGNFPGRFSGRQFSNSRSEMNVSTLELGDSALYLCASSLGGPLLGNTEAFFGQGTRLTVV.

This clonotype showed up many times. V is TRBV29-1 and J is TRBJ2-7; D may be TRBD2 (6 bases). The CDR3 loop spans 14 amino acids. Germline CDR1 SQVTM, CDR2 ANQGSEA. V lost 4 bases and J 2 bases, leaving 15 bases between the germline ends. The CDR3 loop reads CSVAPRRGAYEQYF. CDR3 sequence (DNA): TGCAGCGTTGCCCCACGGAGGGGTGCCTACGAGCAGTACTTC.

This clonotype was picked up a small number of times. CDR3 region: CASSGYRDHQPQHF. As DNA, the CDR3 is TGTGCCAGCAGTGGTTACAGGGACCATCAGCCCCAGCATTTT. The chain has TRBV25-1 and TRBJ1-5; perhaps TRBD1 as D (6 bases). V was trimmed by 4 bases and J by 5 bases, leaving 12 bases between them. The CDR3 contains 14 residues. The germline V gene encodes CDR1 MGHDK and CDR2 SYGVNS.

There are a few counts of this clonotype. The chain employs TRBV12-3 or TRBV12-4 and TRBJ2-7; 7 bases fit TRBD2. The CDR3 has 14 residues. The V gene end was trimmed by 6 bases and the J gene end by 4 bases; junction bases not matched to a gene: 9. CDR3 nucleotide sequence: TGTGCCAGCAGCCACGGGACTATTTCATACGAGCAGTACTTC. Protein sequence: CASSHGTISYEQYF.

The chain links TRBV6-6 to TRBJ1-5; possible D gene TRBD1, 6 bases. The CDR3 sequence is 13 residues long. The germline V and J ends were trimmed by 6 bases and 3 bases, with 9 bases remaining between them. The germline CDR1 and CDR2 sequences are MNHNY and SVGAGI (reference sequence). Here the CDR3 reads CASSSGVNQPQHF. In DNA, the CDR3 is TGTGCCAGCAGCTCAGGGGTCAATCAGCCCCAGCATTTT.

This chain connects TRBV6-5 to TRBJ2-1, with D possibly matching TRBD2 (6 bases). Germline V gene data show CDR1 as MNHEY and CDR2 as SVGAGI. The CDR3 extends over 13 amino acids. Trimming pared 3 bases from V and 6 bases from J, leaving 9 bases between. CDR3 sequence reads: CASSYEEGNEQFF. The CDR3 DNA reads TGTGCCAGCAGTTATGAGGAGGGCAATGAGCAGTTCTTC.

The chain recombines TRBV20-1 with TRBJ2-5; possible D gene TRBD1, 5 bases. The CDR3 is 14 amino acids. Trimming shortened V by 0 bases and J by 4 bases, and 12 bases separated the two germline ends. Germline CDR1 reads DFQATT; CDR2 reads SNEGSKA (reference sequence). The CDR3 nucleotides are TGCAGTGCTAGAGATACAGTGGGGCGAGAGACCCAGTACTTC. It specifies CSARDTVGRETQYF.

This clonotype was picked up one time. The chain combines TRBV12-3 or TRBV12-4 with TRBJ2-3, with D perhaps matching TRBD1 or TRBD2 (5 bases each). The CDR3 runs to 14 residues. With 1 base removed from V and 6 bases from J, the gap between germline ends came to 11 bases. The CDR3 DNA sequence: TGTGCCAGCAGTTTAGAGGGACGTGTGGATACGCAGTATTTT. Protein: CASSLEGRVDTQYF.

This clonotype has ten or more counts. CDR3 coding DNA: TGCGCCAGCAGCCCCATCGGAGGGGGCGAGACCCAGTACTTC. This gives the protein CASSPIGGGETQYF. The chain employs TRBV5-1 and TRBJ2-5, with D maybe TRBD1 (7 bases). V was shortened by 4 bases and J by 5 bases, with 15 bases between the two germline ends. The CDR3 runs to 14 residues. Germline CDR1 SGHRS, CDR2 YFSETQ. The complete variable domain, with remaining parts taken from reference TRBV5-1 and TRBJ2-5, reads KAGVTQTPRYLIKTRGQQVTLSCSPISGHRSVSWYQQTPGQGLQFLFEYFSETQRNKGNFPGRFSGRQFSNSRSEMNVSTLELGDSALYLCASSPIGGGETQYFGPGTRLLVL.

The chain employs TRBV7-2 and TRBJ2-3; 8 bases align to TRBD2. After removal of 2 bases from V and 4 bases from J, the junction contained 8 bases not matched to a gene. The CDR3 spans 16 residues. Germline loops: CDR1 SGHTA, CDR2 FQGNSA. The CDR3 coding sequence is TGTGCCAGCAGCTTACTCGGAGCGGGGGTCGCAGATACGCAGTATTTT. Translation gives CASSLLGAGVADTQYF.

The rearrangement links TRBV20-1 to TRBJ1-5; D perhaps matches TRBD1 (5 bases). The germline V gene has CDR1 DFQATT and CDR2 SNEGSKA (reference sequence). V was pared by 4 bases and J by 4 bases, with 8 bases between. The CDR3 length is 12 residues. The CDR3 DNA is TGCAGTGCTACCAGGGCTAATCAGCCCCAGCATTTT. This translates into CSATRANQPQHF.

The chain is built from TRBV19 and TRBJ2-7; tentative D call: TRBD2 (6 bases). V was shortened by 3 bases and J by 7 bases, with 10 bases between the two germline ends. Germline assignment: CDR1 LNHDA and CDR2 SQIVND (reference sequence). This CDR3 contains 12 residues. Written as DNA, the CDR3 is TGTGCCAGTAGTATTGGGGCGGGGGAGCAGTACTTC. Its translation: CASSIGAGEQYF.

The V call is TRBV6-5, the J call TRBJ2-3; TRBD2 matches at 8 bases. CDR1 is MNHEY, CDR2 SVGAGI, per germline. CDR3 length equals 16 residues. The V segment lost 3 bases and the J segment 2 bases; nucleotides outside the gene matches: 7. CDR3 DNA sequence: TGTGCCAGCAGTTATGGTAGCGGGGCTGACACAGATACGCAGTATTTT. It is translated as CASSYGSGADTDTQYF.

This clonotype was observed a handful of times. The chain is built from TRBV9 and TRBJ2-1; 8 bases align to TRBD2. The length of the CDR3 is 15 residues. V shed 2 bases and J 3 bases; nucleotides not matched to a gene: 4. Per germline, CDR1 SGDLS and CDR2 YYNGEE. The chain's CDR3 is CASSVAGTSYNEQFF. Here the CDR3 DNA reads TGTGCCAGCAGCGTGGCCGGGACTAGCTACAATGAGCAGTTCTTC.

V gene TRBV6-1 combines with J gene TRBJ2-7; D is possibly TRBD2 (6 bases). Germline V lookup: CDR1 MNHNS, CDR2 SASEGT. This CDR3 region has 14 residues. V was clipped by 8 bases and J by 2 bases, with 16 bases between them. The CDR3 DNA reads TGTGCCAGCGAGGGCGGGACTCTAGCCTACGAGCAGTACTTC. Protein product: CASEGGTLAYEQYF.

This clonotype was seen once. The rearrangement joins TRBV29-1 to TRBJ2-1; 9 nucleotides align to TRBD1. Germline V gives CDR1 SQVTM, CDR2 ANQGSEA. V shed 3 bases and J 7 bases; nucleotides not matched to a gene: 10. The CDR3 is 15 amino acids. CDR3 in amino acids: CSVDRSDRGGNEQFF. Written as DNA, the CDR3 is TGCAGCGTTGACCGCTCCGACAGGGGGGGGAATGAGCAGTTCTTC.

This clonotype showed up just once. This chain links TRBV15 with TRBJ2-5; D perhaps matches TRBD2 (6 bases). CDR3 length: 16 residues. The germline CDR1 and CDR2 sequences are LNHNV and YYDKDF (reference sequence). V dropped 3 bases and J dropped 2 bases, with 16 bases sitting between them. In nucleotides, the CDR3 is TGTGCCACCAGCAGTGCTCCGGGACTTGTGCAAGAGACCCAGTACTTC. It specifies CATSSAPGLVQETQYF.